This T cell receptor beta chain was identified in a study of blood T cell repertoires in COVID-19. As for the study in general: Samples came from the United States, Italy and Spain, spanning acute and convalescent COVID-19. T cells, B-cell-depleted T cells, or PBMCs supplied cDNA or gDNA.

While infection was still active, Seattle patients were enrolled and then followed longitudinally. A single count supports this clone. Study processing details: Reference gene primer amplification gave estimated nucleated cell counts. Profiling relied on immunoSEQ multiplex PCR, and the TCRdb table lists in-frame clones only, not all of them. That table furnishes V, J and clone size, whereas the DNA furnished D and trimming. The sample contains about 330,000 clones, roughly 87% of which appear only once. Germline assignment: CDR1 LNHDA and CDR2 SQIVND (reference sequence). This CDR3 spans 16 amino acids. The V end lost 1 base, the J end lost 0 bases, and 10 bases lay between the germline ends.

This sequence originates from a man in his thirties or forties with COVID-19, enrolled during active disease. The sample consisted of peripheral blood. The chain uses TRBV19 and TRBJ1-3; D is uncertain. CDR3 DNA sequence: TGTGCCAGTAGTATAGGTTCGCGGGGCTCTGGAAACACCATATATTTT. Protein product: CASSIGSRGSGNTIYF.